What follows are 18 T cell receptor beta chains derived from one specimen sequenced in a study of T cell changes during pregnancy in multiple sclerosis. Sequencing used immunoSEQ multiplex PCR; TCRdb keeps in-frame clones, though not all of them. The table shows about 59,000 clones, with 75% to 95% occurring only once. The source material was peripheral blood, sampled before pregnancy. Every receptor here comes from a female donor with multiple sclerosis, enrolled in a pregnancy study.

The chain recombines TRBV14 with TRBJ1-3, with TRBD1 matching over 7 bases. The CDR3 consists of 17 residues. V was clipped by 1 base and J by 1 base; unmatched bases: 7. Germline values: CDR1 SGHDN, CDR2 FVKESK. For the CDR3, the DNA is TGTGCCAGCAGCCAAGCCCGGGGGACAGCTTCTGGAAACACCATATATTTT. It encodes CASSQARGTASGNTIYF.

The chain links TRBV7-9 to TRBJ2-3; tentative D call: TRBD1 (5 bases). Per germline, CDR1 SEHNR and CDR2 FQNEAQ (reference sequence). Trimming left V 0 bases short and J 2 bases short, with 15 bases between. The CDR3 totals 17 residues. The CDR3 protein is CASSLAAGISTTDTQYF. CDR3 sequence (DNA): TGTGCCAGCAGCTTAGCGGCAGGGATTTCTACCACAGATACGCAGTATTTT.

The genes are TRBV6-1 and TRBJ2-1; 7 bases fit TRBD2. V shed 2 bases and J 0 bases; nucleotides not matched to a gene: 4. Germline CDR1 and CDR2: MNHNS and SASEGT. The CDR3 is 16 residues long. The CDR3 is CASSESGGSSYNEQFF. CDR3 DNA sequence: TGTGCCAGCAGTGAATCGGGAGGAAGCTCCTACAATGAGCAGTTCTTC.

V usage is TRBV10-3 and J usage is TRBJ2-1; TRBD2 matches 7 bases. From germline, CDR1 is ENHRY and CDR2 SYGVKD. The CDR3 spans 14 residues. Losses at the gene ends were 2 bases for V and 7 bases for J; bases not matched to a gene: 5. Here the CDR3 DNA reads TGTGCCATCAGTGAGAGTGGGGGGGAGAATGAGCAGTTCTTC. This translates into CAISESGGENEQFF.

This chain joins TRBV6-5 and TRBJ2-2, with TRBD1 identical over 8 bases. The CDR3 runs 16 residues. J lost 1 base, V lost 4 bases, and 5 bases had no gene match. Germline V CDR1 and CDR2: MNHEY, SVGAGI. CDR3 region: CASSFRQGMNTGELFF. In DNA form, the CDR3 reads TGTGCCAGCAGTTTCAGACAGGGGATGAACACCGGGGAGCTGTTTTTT.

A single count supports this clone. The J gene is TRBJ1-6, the V gene TRBV18; TRBD1 agrees at 8 bases. This CDR3 is 21 amino acids long. Looked up from germline, CDR1 is KGHSH and CDR2 is LQKENI. The V gene end was trimmed by 4 bases and the J gene end by 5 bases; junction bases not matched to a gene: 22. The CDR3 DNA reads as TGTGCCAGCTCACTCATACATCCAACGTTCGGGGACAGGCAAGATAATTCACCCCTCCACTTT. This encodes CASSLIHPTFGDRQDNSPLHF.

The CDR3 is CASSFYGQGIETQYF. The CDR3 DNA follows: TGTGCCAGCAGCTTTTACGGACAGGGGATAGAGACCCAGTACTTC. V and J are TRBV7-2 and TRBJ2-5; 9 bases are shared with TRBD1. Germline lookup yields CDR1 SGHTA and CDR2 FQGNSA. There are 15 residues in the CDR3. Unmatched junction bases numbered 6, after V lost 3 bases and J lost 4 bases.

The J gene is TRBJ2-7, the V gene TRBV9, with 7 bases fitting TRBD1. V was pared by 3 bases and J by 2 bases, with 8 bases of the junction left unmatched. The CDR3 contains 15 residues. The germline gives CDR1 SGDLS, CDR2 YYNGEE. CDR3 coding DNA: TGTGCCAGCAGCGCGCGCCGGGACAGTACCTACGAGCAGTACTTC. This sequence encodes CASSARRDSTYEQYF.

The J gene is TRBJ2-3, the V gene TRBV25-1, with D perhaps matching TRBD2 (7 bases). In germline, CDR1 is MGHDK, CDR2 SYGVNS. The CDR3 contains 16 residues. V was pared by 2 bases and J by 5 bases, with 17 bases between. CDR3 protein: CASSERGQGRGDTQYF. The CDR3 DNA reads TGTGCCAGCAGTGAAAGAGGGCAGGGGAGGGGAGATACGCAGTATTTT. The full variable domain, its missing parts supplied by reference TRBV25-1 and TRBJ2-3, is EADIYQTPRYLVIGTGKKITLECSQTMGHDKMYWYQQDPGMELHLIHYSYGVNSTEKGDLSSESTVSRIRTEHFPLTLESARPSHTSQYLCASSERGQGRGDTQYFGPGTRLTVL.

The genes are TRBV30 and TRBJ1-6, with D maybe TRBD1 (5 bases). In germline, CDR1 is GTSNPN, CDR2 SVGIG (reference sequence). The CDR3 is 16 amino acids. The germline V and J ends were trimmed by 3 bases and 7 bases, with 19 bases remaining between them. The CDR3 DNA is TGTGCCTGGAGGACACAGGAGGGACCGTGGAATTCACCCCTCCACTTT. Translated, it gives CAWRTQEGPWNSPLHF.

The J gene is TRBJ2-3, the V gene TRBV29-1; possibly TRBD1 for D (6 bases). The CDR3 totals 16 residues. V gave up 0 bases and J gave up 4 bases, with 17 bases separating them. The germline V gene has CDR1 SQVTM and CDR2 ANQGSEA. The CDR3 bases are TGCAGCGTTGAAGAGGTGACAGGTATGATCCCAGATACGCAGTATTTT. Its translation is CSVEEVTGMIPDTQYF.

The V call is TRBV7-2, the J call TRBJ2-3, with TRBD2 matching 12 bases. V shed 5 bases, J shed 8 bases, and the junction held 8 bases outside the gene matches. The germline gives CDR1 SGHTA, CDR2 FQGNSA. The CDR3 has 15 amino acids. CDR3 nucleotide sequence: TGTGCCAGCAGCCTTCTAGCGGGGGGGCGAGGTACGCAGTATTTT. Amino acid sequence: CASSLLAGGRGTQYF.

The rearrangement joins TRBV9 to TRBJ2-7; tentative D call: TRBD1 (6 bases). CDR3 length: 15 amino acids. V lost 2 bases, J lost 2 bases, and 14 bases lay in between. Germline values: CDR1 SGDLS, CDR2 YYNGEE. CDR3: CASSVADSQPYEQYF. The CDR3 nucleotides are TGTGCCAGCAGCGTTGCGGACAGCCAGCCCTACGAGCAGTACTTC.

The gene calls are TRBV18 and TRBJ1-6; D is uncertain. Germline lookup yields CDR1 KGHSH and CDR2 LQKENI. This CDR3 contains 16 residues. V lost 4 bases to trimming and J lost 2 bases, with 12 bases between them. Written as DNA, the CDR3 is TGTGCCAGCTCACTTCTTTCCGAGGCCTATAATTCACCCCTCCACTTT. Translating gives CASSLLSEAYNSPLHF.

CDR3 bases: TGTGCCAGCAGCTTAACTAGCGGGGAGTACGAGCAGTACTTC. This gives the protein CASSLTSGEYEQYF. V usage is TRBV7-2 and J usage is TRBJ2-7; TRBD2 agrees at 10 bases. The V gene's germline CDR1 is SGHTA and CDR2 FQGNSA. The CDR3 contains 14 residues. J lost 4 bases, V lost 2 bases, and 2 bases had no gene match.

The chain couples TRBV5-4 to TRBJ1-2, with D tentatively TRBD1 (6 bases). Deletions cut 5 bases from V and 0 bases from J, with 14 bases between. The CDR3 is 15 residues long. Germline V gene lookup returns CDR1 SGHNT and CDR2 YYREEE (reference sequence). CDR3 in amino acids: CASSPTGFSNYGYTF. CDR3 bases: TGTGCCAGCAGTCCGACAGGTTTCTCTAACTATGGCTACACCTTC.

J is TRBJ1-2 and V is TRBV6-4; 9 bases agree with TRBD1. The CDR3 has 14 amino acids. The J segment lost 8 bases and the V segment lost 3 bases, leaving 7 bases of the junction unmatched. CDR1 MRHNA and CDR2 SNTAGT come from the germline V gene. For the CDR3, the DNA is TGTGCCAGCAGTGAAGGACAGGGGACGGGCGGCTACACCTTC. Amino acid sequence: CASSEGQGTGGYTF.

The chain carries TRBV4-3 and TRBJ1-2, with a possible D match to TRBD1 (5 bases). CDR3 length equals 14 residues. Trimming took 2 bases from V and 2 from J, leaving 9 bases between them. Germline CDR1 and CDR2: LGHNA and YSLEER. CDR3 region: CASSQNRGNYGYTF. The CDR3 region has the DNA TGCGCCAGCAGCCAAAATCGGGGGAACTATGGCTACACCTTC.